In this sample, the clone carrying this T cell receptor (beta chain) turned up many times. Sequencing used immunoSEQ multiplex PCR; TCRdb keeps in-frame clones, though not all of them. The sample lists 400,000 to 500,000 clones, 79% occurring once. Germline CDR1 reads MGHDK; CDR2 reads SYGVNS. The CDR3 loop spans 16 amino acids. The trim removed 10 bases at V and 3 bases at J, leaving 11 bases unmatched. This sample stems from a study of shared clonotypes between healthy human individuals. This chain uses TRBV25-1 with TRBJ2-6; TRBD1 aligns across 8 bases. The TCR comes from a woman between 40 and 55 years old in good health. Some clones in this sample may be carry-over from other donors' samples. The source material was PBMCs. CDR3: CATSPQGADGANVLTF. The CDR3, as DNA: TGTGCCACCTCCCCGCAGGGGGCGGATGGGGCCAACGTCCTGACTTTC.